This TCR beta chain originates from a study of T cell responses to AZD1222 COVID-19 vaccine. Study details: Second-dose timings of about 4 or about 12 weeks were pooled. Findings and caveats of the study: No repertoire was sampled before or during the peak T cell response, only after it.

To note about this clone: Its cognate antigen is unknown.

Libraries were prepared by immunoSEQ multiplex PCR; TCRdb keeps only in-frame clonotypes and omits some of them. The repertoire holds around 110,000 clones, with 80% to 90% as singletons. The CDR3 has 16 amino acids. Germline V gene data show CDR1 as DFQATT and CDR2 as SNEGSKA (reference sequence). With V trimmed by 3 bases and J by 10 bases, 18 bases remained unmatched. The sequences come from peripheral blood, collected on day 0 of AZD1222 vaccination. The clonotype comes from an adult in good health. The chain uses TRBV20-1 and TRBJ2-1, with 7 bases that match TRBD2. The chain's CDR3 is CSASKGRAGDFHEQFF. The DNA for the CDR3 is TGCAGTGCTAGTAAAGGTAGGGCGGGAGATTTTCACGAGCAGTTCTTC.